This is a list of T cell receptor beta chains from one sample in a study of blood T cell repertoires in COVID-19. The table came from immunoSEQ multiplex PCR; TCRdb's copy has only in-frame clones and leaves some out. Among tens of thousands of clones listed, 89% were seen once. Sequenced sample: peripheral blood. The receptor source for this set is a man aged 60 to 75 with COVID-19, enrolled during active disease. Both conserved end residues are part of each CDR3. The D gene is left open where the match is weak. For some rows the clone size is stated as once, few or many, or as a class when expanded; others skip it.

D	V	size	J	CDR3	DNA
NA	TRBV4-2	NA	TRBJ2-5	CASSQGGEQETQYF	TGTGCCAGCAGCCAAGGGGGGGAACAAGAGACCCAGTACTTC
TRBD2	TRBV6-6	NA	TRBJ2-1	CASTTPLAGAYNEQFF	TGTGCCAGCACCACCCCCCTCGCGGGAGCCTACAATGAGCAGTTCTTC
TRBD2	TRBV7-9	NA	TRBJ2-7	CASSSPGGTFYEQYF	TGTGCCAGCAGCTCACCGGGAGGGACTTTCTACGAGCAGTACTTC
NA	TRBV2	NA	TRBJ1-2	CASTSGQYGYTF	TGTGCCAGCACCTCAGGCCAATATGGCTACACCTTC
TRBD1	TRBV12-5	NA	TRBJ2-2	CASAAGQGVLTGELFF	TGTGCTAGTGCCGCCGGACAGGGAGTTCTCACCGGGGAGCTGTTTTTT
TRBD1	TRBV7-9	few	TRBJ2-3	CASTLQGATDTQYF	TGTGCCAGCACCCTACAGGGGGCAACAGATACGCAGTATTTT
NA	TRBV5-1	few	TRBJ1-4	CASSPQAPNEKLFF	TGCGCCAGCAGCCCCCAGGCGCCTAATGAAAAACTGTTTTTT
TRBD2	TRBV7-2	NA	TRBJ2-1	CASSQAVDSGRTYNEQFF	TGTGCCAGCAGCCAAGCGGTGGATAGCGGGAGGACCTACAATGAGCAGTTCTTC
NA	TRBV19	NA	TRBJ1-1	CASSISVNTEAFF	TGTGCCAGTAGTATTTCTGTGAACACTGAAGCTTTCTTT
NA	TRBV18	NA	TRBJ2-7	CASSPGTSTYEQYF	TGTGCCAGCTCACCAGGGACTTCTACCTACGAGCAGTACTTC
TRBD2	TRBV27	NA	TRBJ2-7	CASSLSGGGSYEQYF	TGTGCCAGCAGTTTATCCGGGGGGGGGTCCTACGAGCAGTACTTC
NA	TRBV28	NA	TRBJ1-5	CASSSGGDGNQPQHF	TGTGCCAGCAGTTCCGGGGGGGACGGCAATCAGCCCCAGCATTTT
TRBD1	TRBV5-1	NA	TRBJ1-1	CASSFAQGGDTEAFF	TGCGCCAGCAGCTTCGCACAGGGGGGTGACACTGAAGCTTTCTTT
TRBD2	TRBV18	NA	TRBJ2-2	CASSPPGLAGNTGELFF	TGTGCCAGCTCACCTCCGGGACTAGCGGGGAACACCGGGGAGCTGTTTTTT
TRBD1	TRBV29-1	NA	TRBJ1-4	CSVGQGGGNEKLFF	TGCAGCGTTGGACAGGGAGGAGGTAATGAAAAACTGTTTTTT
NA	TRBV7-7	NA	TRBJ2-5	CASAPQGAETQYF	TGTGCTAGCGCCCCGCAGGGTGCGGAGACCCAGTACTTC
NA	TRBV11-3	NA	TRBJ2-3	CASSLLGTDTQYF	TGTGCCAGCAGCTTATTAGGCACAGATACGCAGTATTTT
TRBD1	TRBV12-3/TRBV12-4	NA	TRBJ1-1	CASSLGQGGAFF	TGTGCCAGCAGTCTCGGACAGGGGGGAGCTTTCTTT
NA	TRBV19	NA	TRBJ2-2	CASSTMTAGTGELFF	TGTGCCAGTAGTACGATGACAGCCGGCACCGGGGAGCTGTTTTTT
NA	TRBV11-3	NA	TRBJ2-1	CASSSTRGEREQFF	TGTGCCAGCAGCTCGACTAGAGGGGAACGGGAGCAGTTCTTC
TRBD2	TRBV27	NA	TRBJ2-1	CASSSFIAGTSGSLSYNEQFF	TGTGCCAGCAGCTCGTTTATAGCCGGGACTAGCGGGAGCTTGAGTTACAATGAGCAGTTCTTC
NA	TRBV7-2	NA	TRBJ2-1	CASSLAGDRHRGEQFF	TGTGCCAGCAGCTTAGCGGGAGACCGACATAGAGGAGAGCAGTTCTTC
TRBD1	TRBV10-2	NA	TRBJ2-7	CASRRQGSSYEQYF	TGCGCCAGCAGAAGACAGGGTTCCTCCTACGAGCAGTACTTC
NA	TRBV29-1	NA	TRBJ1-1	CSVAGGSTEAFF	TGCAGCGTTGCCGGGGGATCCACTGAAGCTTTCTTT
NA	TRBV7-9	NA	TRBJ2-7	CASSGRDTHEQYF	TGTGCCAGCAGCGGAAGGGACACCCACGAGCAGTACTTC
TRBD1	TRBV7-8	NA	TRBJ2-7	CASSEHRDRRALEQYF	TGTGCCAGCAGCGAGCACCGGGACAGGAGGGCTCTCGAGCAGTACTTC
NA	TRBV30	NA	TRBJ1-6	CAWSVNRVGDSPLHF	TGTGCCTGGAGTGTAAACAGGGTAGGCGATTCACCCCTCCACTTT
NA	TRBV6-5	NA	TRBJ1-4	CASSYSRVVEKLFF	TGTGCCAGCAGTTACTCGAGGGTTGTTGAAAAACTGTTTTTT
TRBD1	TRBV3-1/TRBV3-2	NA	TRBJ1-2	CASSLKIMGTGDRIYGYTF	TGTGCCAGCAGCCTAAAGATAATGGGGACAGGCGATAGGATTTATGGCTACACCTTC
NA	TRBV7-2	NA	TRBJ2-1	CASSSQTEEGNEQFF	TGTGCCAGCAGCTCCCAGACGGAGGAGGGCAATGAGCAGTTCTTC
TRBD1	TRBV5-4	NA	TRBJ2-6	CASSLGQGAGGANVLTF	TGTGCCAGCAGCTTGGGACAGGGGGCTGGGGGGGCCAACGTCCTGACTTTC
TRBD2	TRBV4-1	NA	TRBJ2-7	CASSQDPFGGGAYEQYF	TGCGCCAGCAGCCAAGATCCGTTCGGGGGGGGCGCCTACGAGCAGTACTTC
TRBD1	TRBV27	NA	TRBJ2-1	CASSSSPGQRSYNEQFF	TGTGCCAGCAGTAGCTCCCCGGGACAGCGATCCTACAATGAGCAGTTCTTC
NA	TRBV3-1/TRBV3-2	NA	TRBJ2-7	CASSHKSSGTYEQYF	TGTGCCAGCAGCCATAAGAGTAGCGGAACCTACGAGCAGTACTTC
NA	TRBV5-1	once	TRBJ2-1	CASSLDSSYNEQFF	TGCGCCAGCAGCTTGGACAGCTCCTACAATGAGCAGTTCTTC
NA	TRBV16	many	TRBJ2-7	CASSHATSYEQYF	TGTGCCAGCAGCCATGCGACTTCCTACGAGCAGTACTTC
TRBD2	TRBV9	NA	TRBJ2-3	CASSGPKERDNTDTQYF	TGTGCCAGCAGTGGCCCCAAGGAGCGGGATAACACAGATACGCAGTATTTT
NA	TRBV7-2	NA	TRBJ2-5	CASSFLRESKTQYF	TGTGCCAGCAGCTTCTTACGGGAGAGTAAGACCCAGTACTTC
NA	TRBV7-3	NA	TRBJ2-3	CASSYGVTDTQYF	TGTGCCAGCAGCTACGGGGTGACAGATACGCAGTATTTT
TRBD1	TRBV19	NA	TRBJ1-1	CASSPRNRGYTEAFF	TGTGCCAGTAGTCCCCGCAACAGGGGTTACACTGAAGCTTTCTTT
TRBD1	TRBV27	NA	TRBJ2-3	CASSLSKGGRTQYF	TGTGCCAGCAGTTTATCGAAAGGGGGCAGGACGCAGTATTTT
NA	TRBV5-1	NA	TRBJ2-7	CASSLASGQRFRDYEQYF	TGCGCCAGCAGCTTGGCCTCCGGACAGCGCTTCAGGGACTACGAGCAGTACTTC
NA	TRBV5-1	NA	TRBJ1-1	CASSLEPERAEAFF	TGCGCCAGCAGCTTGGAACCCGAACGGGCTGAAGCTTTCTTT
NA	TRBV6-2/TRBV6-3	NA	TRBJ2-7	CASSGQNYEQYF	TGTGCCAGCAGTGGACAGAACTACGAGCAGTACTTC
NA	TRBV30	once	TRBJ2-5	CAWRRETQYF	TGTGCCTGGAGACGGGAGACCCAGTACTTC
TRBD1	TRBV2	NA	TRBJ1-3	CASRLWGTGERNTIYF	TGTGCCAGCAGACTATGGGGGACAGGAGAGAGAAACACCATATATTTT
NA	TRBV12-5	NA	TRBJ1-5	CASGQLSQPQHF	TGTGCTAGCGGACAGTTGAGTCAGCCCCAGCATTTT
TRBD1	TRBV5-1	NA	TRBJ1-2	CASSLAGQGSNYGYTF	TGCGCCAGCAGCTTGGCGGGACAGGGCTCTAACTATGGCTACACCTTC
NA	TRBV29-1	NA	TRBJ2-7	CSVRVPEAREQYF	TGCAGCGTCCGAGTGCCGGAGGCCCGGGAGCAGTACTTC
NA	TRBV12-3/TRBV12-4	NA	TRBJ2-7	CASSLRLYEQYF	TGTGCCAGCAGTTTGAGGCTCTACGAGCAGTACTTC
NA	TRBV20-1	NA	TRBJ2-1	CSASNPVSYNEQFF	TGCAGTGCTAGTAACCCGGTCTCCTACAATGAGCAGTTCTTC
NA	TRBV6-4	NA	TRBJ2-1	CASSDSGVAPHHEQFF	TGTGCCAGCAGTGACTCAGGGGTAGCCCCACACCATGAGCAGTTCTTC
TRBD1	TRBV6-7	NA	TRBJ1-1	CASRTGGTEAFF	TGTGCCAGCAGGACAGGGGGCACTGAAGCTTTCTTT
TRBD1	TRBV7-6	once	TRBJ1-2	CASSSQGSSGYTF	TGTGCCAGCAGCTCACAGGGGAGCTCTGGCTACACCTTC
TRBD1	TRBV28	NA	TRBJ2-2	CASSLALFQGASNTGELFF	TGTGCCAGCAGTTTGGCCCTCTTCCAGGGGGCGTCGAACACCGGGGAGCTGTTTTTT
TRBD1	TRBV9	NA	TRBJ1-3	CASSEVPGQGQGNTIYF	TGTGCCAGCAGCGAAGTCCCGGGACAGGGGCAGGGAAACACCATATATTTT
TRBD2	TRBV7-2	NA	TRBJ2-7	CASSLRAGVSYEQYF	TGTGCCAGCAGCTTAAGAGCGGGGGTTTCCTACGAGCAGTACTTC
NA	TRBV19	NA	TRBJ1-2	CASSIFRGDGYTF	TGTGCCAGTAGTATTTTTAGAGGAGATGGCTACACCTTC
NA	TRBV11-2	NA	TRBJ2-3	CASSLPYRTGTDTQYF	TGTGCCAGCAGCTTACCTTACCGGACAGGCACAGATACGCAGTATTTT
NA	TRBV5-1	NA	TRBJ2-7	CASSFDTPSYEQYF	TGCGCCAGCAGCTTCGACACCCCTTCCTACGAGCAGTACTTC